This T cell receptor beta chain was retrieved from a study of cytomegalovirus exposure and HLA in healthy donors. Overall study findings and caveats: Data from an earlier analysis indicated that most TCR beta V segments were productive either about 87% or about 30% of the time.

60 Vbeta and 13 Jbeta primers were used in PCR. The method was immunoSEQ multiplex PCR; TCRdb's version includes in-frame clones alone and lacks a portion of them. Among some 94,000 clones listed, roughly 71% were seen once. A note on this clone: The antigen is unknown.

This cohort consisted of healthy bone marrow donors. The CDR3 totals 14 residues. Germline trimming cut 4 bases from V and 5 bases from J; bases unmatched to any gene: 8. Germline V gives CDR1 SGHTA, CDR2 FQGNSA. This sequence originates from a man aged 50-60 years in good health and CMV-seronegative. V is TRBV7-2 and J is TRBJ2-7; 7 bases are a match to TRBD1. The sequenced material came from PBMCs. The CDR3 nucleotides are TGTGCCAGCAGCTCTCGGACAGGTTACCACGAGCAGTACTTC. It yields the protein CASSSRTGYHEQYF.